A single sample gave rise to the 18 T cell receptor beta chains below, sequenced in a study of early T cells in non-severe SARS-CoV-2 infection. TCRdb used MiXCR to reprocess the 5' RACE reads, holding one entry per CDR3 protein. The table lists 50,000 to 65,000 distinct CDR3 sequences, 18% of them singletons. The source was whole blood, collected at baseline. These receptors were collected from an adult who was a healthcare worker with PCR-confirmed SARS-CoV-2 infection or an uninfected control (not recorded which).

The rearrangement links TRBV7-9 to TRBJ2-7; 10 bases align to TRBD1. V was clipped by 6 bases and J by 5 bases; unmatched bases: 7. Germline V lookup: CDR1 SEHNR, CDR2 FQNEAQ (reference sequence). This CDR3 has 14 residues. CDR3 in DNA: TGTGCCAGCAGTCCGATAGGGACAGGGGACGAGCAGTACTTC. This codes for CASSPIGTGDEQYF.

The V call is TRBV18, the J call TRBJ1-5; the match to TRBD1 covers 12 bases. V shed 2 bases and J 0 bases; nucleotides not matched to a gene: 2. This CDR3 contains 17 residues. The germline V gene encodes CDR1 KGHSH and CDR2 LQKENI. CDR3: CASSPGTGGYSNQPQHF. The CDR3 bases are TGTGCCAGCTCACCAGGGACAGGGGGCTATAGCAATCAGCCCCAGCATTTT.

The sample holds a few counts of this clonotype. The CDR3: CASSYGANTGELFF. The CDR3 bases are TGTGCCAGCAGTTACGGGGCGAACACCGGGGAGCTGTTTTTT. V and J are TRBV6-6 and TRBJ2-2; D is uncertain. The ends were cut back, 2 bases at V and 0 bases at J, with 4 bases in the middle. CDR1 and CDR2 (germline): MNHNY, SVGAGI (reference sequence). The CDR3 extends over 14 amino acids.

The chain couples TRBV27 to TRBJ2-7; 7 positions match TRBD1. The CDR3 is made up of 16 amino acids. J was trimmed by 3 bases and V by 0 bases; bases with no gene match: 8. Germline CDR1 is MNHEY and CDR2 is SMNVEV (reference sequence). CDR3 nucleotide sequence: TGTGCCAGCAGTTTATCAGGGGGCGTCCCCAACTACGAGCAGTACTTC. This translates into CASSLSGGVPNYEQYF.

This clonotype was detected a few times. V is TRBV11-3 and J is TRBJ2-5, with D uncertain. The germline V gene has CDR1 SGHNT and CDR2 YENEEA. V lost 3 bases and J 0 bases, leaving 5 bases between the germline ends. This CDR3 has 13 residues. The CDR3 loop reads CASSLEHQETQYF. CDR3 nucleotide sequence: TGTGCCAGCAGCTTGGAACACCAAGAGACCCAGTACTTC.

The chain recombines TRBV27 with TRBJ1-2; the D is unclear. V lost 8 bases to trimming and J lost 0 bases, with 10 bases between them. The CDR3 runs to 13 residues. CDR1 is MNHEY, CDR2 SMNVEV, per germline (reference sequence). The CDR3 DNA is TGTGCCAGCCGCCAGGCAACTAACTATGGCTACACCTTC. Translation: CASRQATNYGYTF.

The sample holds a few counts of this clonotype. This chain uses TRBV6-1 with TRBJ2-1, with 13 bases lining up with TRBD2. The CDR3 is 18 residues long. V shed 4 bases and J 5 bases; nucleotides not matched to a gene: 11. Germline CDR1 MNHNS, CDR2 SASEGT. As DNA, the CDR3 is TGTGCCAGCAGTGTATACTGGACTAGCGGGAGTTCCGACAATGAGCAGTTCTTC. Translation: CASSVYWTSGSSDNEQFF.

The chain is built from TRBV18 and TRBJ2-2; TRBD2 matches at 8 bases. Germline V gene lookup returns CDR1 KGHSH and CDR2 LQKENI. With 4 bases clipped from V and 4 bases from J, the junction kept 17 bases outside the gene matches. This CDR3 region has 19 residues. This CDR3 is CASSQRRHPERESTGELFF. Here the CDR3 DNA reads TGTGCCAGCTCACAAAGACGTCATCCCGAGCGGGAGTCCACCGGGGAGCTGTTTTTT.

This chain joins TRBV5-1 and TRBJ2-2, with a possible D match to TRBD2 (5 bases). CDR3 size: 15 residues. V shed 9 bases and J shed 0 bases, with 15 bases lying between them. The V gene's germline CDR1 is SGHRS and CDR2 YFSETQ. CDR3 coding DNA: TGCGCCACCCGCAAGGTTAGCGCGAACACCGGGGAGCTGTTTTTT. It encodes CATRKVSANTGELFF.

V gene TRBV7-2 combines with J gene TRBJ2-2, with D perhaps assigned TRBD1 or TRBD2 (5 bases each). This CDR3 is built from 16 residues. Germline V gene lookup returns CDR1 SGHTA and CDR2 FQGNSA. Trimming left V 0 bases short and J 6 bases short, with 14 bases between. The CDR3 DNA is TGTGCCAGCAGCTTAGCTGGGGGAATGGGACCCGGGGAGCTGTTTTTT. It encodes CASSLAGGMGPGELFF.

This clonotype appeared many times. This chain uses TRBV12-3 or TRBV12-4 with TRBJ2-4; D unclear. This CDR3 has 16 residues. V lost 5 bases, J lost 0 bases, and 14 bases lay in between. CDR3 nucleotide sequence: TGTGCCAGCAGTACTCACAGCGCACTAGCCAAAAACATTCAGTACTTC. As protein: CASSTHSALAKNIQYF.

V usage is TRBV28 and J usage is TRBJ1-5, with D uncertain. Per germline, CDR1 MDHEN and CDR2 SYDVKM. V was pared by 6 bases and J by 4 bases, with 16 bases between. This CDR3 is 15 amino acids long. CDR3 sequence reads: CASRGHGTVNQPQHF. The CDR3, as DNA: TGTGCCAGCAGGGGTCACGGCACCGTGAATCAGCCCCAGCATTTT.

This clonotype has just a few counts. This chain's CDR3 is CASLPGIAGELFF. CDR3 nucleotides: TGTGCCAGCTTGCCGGGGATAGCCGGGGAGCTGTTTTTT. The chain couples TRBV6-1 to TRBJ2-2; D perhaps matches TRBD2 (5 bases). The V and J ends lost 8 bases and 6 bases respectively, with 13 bases between them. Looked up from germline, CDR1 is MNHNS and CDR2 is SASEGT. The CDR3 extends over 13 amino acids.

The chain couples TRBV20-1 to TRBJ2-3, with D tentatively TRBD1 (5 bases). The CDR3 totals 13 residues. Germline CDR1 is DFQATT and CDR2 is SNEGSKA (reference sequence). V was cut by 0 bases and J by 3 bases, with 7 bases left in between. The CDR3 sequence is CSAREQATDTQYF. CDR3 DNA: TGCAGTGCTAGAGAACAGGCAACAGATACGCAGTATTTT.

This clonotype has only a few counts. V and J are TRBV2 and TRBJ2-7; D not certain. V lost 1 base and J lost 5, with 6 bases in between. CDR3 size: 12 residues. The germline gives CDR1 SNHLY, CDR2 FYNNEI. The CDR3 DNA follows: TGTGCCAGCAGTGAAGTGGGAAACGAGCAGTACTTC. It translates to CASSEVGNEQYF.

The sample holds a few counts of this clonotype. This chain links TRBV6-1 with TRBJ1-1; TRBD1 matches at 11 bases. The CDR3 extends over 19 amino acids. Per the germline V gene, CDR1 is MNHNS and CDR2 is SASEGT. With 3 bases clipped from V and 4 bases from J, the junction kept 16 bases outside the gene matches. DNA of the CDR3: TGTGCCAGCAGTGAGTCGATCCGGGACAGGGGGGCGAGAGGCACTGAAGCTTTCTTT. Its protein is CASSESIRDRGARGTEAFF.

The table lists this clonotype with a few counts. The rearrangement links TRBV7-9 to TRBJ2-5, with D possibly being TRBD1 or TRBD2 (5 bases each). Germline loops: CDR1 SEHNR, CDR2 FQNEAQ (reference sequence). This CDR3 comprises 14 residues. The germline V and J ends were trimmed by 1 base and 6 bases, with 12 bases remaining between them. The CDR3 bases are TGTGCCAGCAGCTTAGATGGGGGTGCCAAGACCCAGTACTTC. Amino acid sequence: CASSLDGGAKTQYF.

This clonotype has a handful of counts. V is TRBV11-2 and J is TRBJ1-2; the match to TRBD1 covers 10 bases. The germline CDR1 and CDR2 sequences are SGHAT and FQNNGV. This CDR3 comprises 15 residues. V was clipped by 3 bases and J by 8 bases; unmatched bases: 9. CDR3 nucleotides: TGTGCCAGCAGCTTCGGACAGGGGGAAGGTCGGGGCTACACCTTC. Its protein is CASSFGQGEGRGYTF.